These T cell receptor beta chains were read from a single sample in a study of CD8+ T cells in alopecia areata. Assay: immunoSEQ multiplex PCR; the TCRdb copy retains only in-frame clones and omits some. This table has 200,000 to 250,000 clones, under 40% appearing once. Sequencing was performed on CD4+ T cells sorted from blood, taken at approximately week 30, from a patient treated with tofacitinib. All receptors come from a human donor with alopecia areata. Both conserved end residues are part of each CDR3. Each record gives: CDR3 protein, clone size, V gene, CDR3 length, J gene. Only part of the rows carry a size: once, few, many, or a class if the clone is expanded.

CASSPMGIGLAGGPNQETQYF,few,TRBV18,21,TRBJ2-5
CAWSPGQGSLDTQYF,.,TRBV30,15,TRBJ2-3
CASSLRGGSTEAFF,few,TRBV7-3,14,TRBJ1-1
CASSSGTGRSYGYTF,.,TRBV5-1,15,TRBJ1-2
CASSLYRAETQYF,.,TRBV11-2,13,TRBJ2-5
CASSQTSGTNYEQYF,.,TRBV4-1,15,TRBJ2-7
CASSQTGGHRDTQYF,.,TRBV14,15,TRBJ2-3
CASSEAPEPAYNEQFF,few,TRBV6-1,16,TRBJ2-1
CASSPGQLTHEQYF,once,TRBV5-1,14,TRBJ2-7
CSVRTTTDTQYF,.,TRBV29-1,12,TRBJ2-3
CASSLAQASKGQFF,.,TRBV5-1,14,TRBJ2-1
CAWSVRTGSTQYF,.,TRBV30,13,TRBJ2-3
CASKRGKSGNTIYF,few,TRBV6-5,14,TRBJ1-3
CASSGPGQETQYF,.,TRBV19,13,TRBJ2-5
CASSLGFGPSSHHEQFF,.,TRBV5-1,17,TRBJ2-1
CASSIEGQVNQPQHF,.,TRBV19,15,TRBJ1-5
CASSVTGTEAFF,.,TRBV7-9,12,TRBJ1-1
CASSRRDPPSYEQYF,.,TRBV9,15,TRBJ2-7
CAWSVVETQYF,.,TRBV30,11,TRBJ2-5
CASSPGTGTHNEQFF,few,TRBV11-2,15,TRBJ2-1
CSVTAERGLNTGELFF,few,TRBV29-1,16,TRBJ2-2
CASGLVPGSTEAFF,.,TRBV12-5,14,TRBJ1-1
CASSPTTGLSSYEQYF,.,TRBV18,16,TRBJ2-7
CASSVEAGSHEQYF,few,TRBV9,14,TRBJ2-7
CASSSGNDRDGGYTF,.,TRBV18,15,TRBJ1-2
CAWSVDRGLGDTQYF,.,TRBV30,15,TRBJ2-3
CASSTGTANQPQHF,few,TRBV7-8,14,TRBJ1-5
CAWSIGGGQPQHF,.,TRBV30,13,TRBJ1-5
CSVSPGQTTDTQYF,.,TRBV29-1,14,TRBJ2-3
CASSQPSSYTGELFF,.,TRBV6-5,15,TRBJ2-2
CASSFGGSTDTQYF,.,TRBV5-1,14,TRBJ2-3
CASSRPPGQRQGYTF,.,TRBV27,15,TRBJ1-2
CASSLYGGVAKNIQYF,.,TRBV27,16,TRBJ2-4
CASSERDRNTGELFF,.,TRBV25-1,15,TRBJ2-2
CASSYSIQGARSPLHF,.,TRBV6-5,16,TRBJ1-6
CASSRSSYEQYF,.,TRBV6-5,12,TRBJ2-7
CASSLGTNYGYTF,.,TRBV5-1,13,TRBJ1-2
CASSGRGLSGTEAFF,few,TRBV5-1,15,TRBJ1-1
CASSDTAVKNIQYF,.,TRBV2,14,TRBJ2-4
CASSYDQNTIYF,.,TRBV7-9,12,TRBJ1-3